The rows below give T cell receptor beta chains drawn from one sample of a study of control samples from healthy donors and cancer patients. TCRdb keeps only in-frame clones here, not all; method: immunoSEQ multiplex PCR. This sample yields about 110,000 clones, of which over 75% are seen a single time; 4.4% belongs to the top ten. Sequenced sample: blood. The receptors were sampled from a human donor in good health. The donor label of this sample is uncertain. Both conserved end residues are trimmed from each CDR3.

TRBJ2-2 | TRBV5-6 | ASSRPGLTNTGELF
TRBJ2-2 | TRBV18 | ASSQDRLTGELF
TRBJ2-1 | TRBV7-2 | ASSSLAVYNEQF
TRBJ2-1 | TRBV13 | ASSSFTSGGGNEQF
TRBJ2-1 | TRBV10-1 | ASSGTSGNNEQF
TRBJ1-5 | TRBV12-5 | ASGLLQGVNQPQH
TRBJ1-3 | TRBV2 | ASNRGGGYASGNTIY
TRBJ2-3 | TRBV5-1 | ASSTFQGGTDTQY
TRBJ2-6 | TRBV18 | ASSPLAGTASGANVLT
TRBJ2-4 | TRBV5-4 | ASSLDRSGAKNIQY
TRBJ1-1 | TRBV18 | ASSQGAFGTEAF
TRBJ1-4 | TRBV11-2 | ASSLREAANEKLF
TRBJ1-3 | TRBV9 | ASSVGVGSGNTIY
TRBJ1-2 | TRBV25-1 | ASSYRVMGGYT
TRBJ1-1 | TRBV5-1 | ASSLVDRRNTEAF
TRBJ2-2 | TRBV5-1 | ASSYGQLANTGELF
TRBJ1-4 | TRBV27 | ASSSGVLTTNEKLF
TRBJ1-1 | TRBV27 | ASSPRTGVSEAF
TRBJ1-2 | TRBV7-9 | ASSRSLGDFNYGYT
TRBJ1-6 | TRBV27 | ASSLSGTGQTPLH
TRBJ1-1 | TRBV18 | ASSPNRWMNTEAF
TRBJ1-2 | TRBV5-8 | ASSLEAVLVYGYT
TRBJ1-2 | TRBV2 | ASSEDWGGAVNYGYT
TRBJ2-7 | TRBV5-4 | ASSPRGLSYEQY
TRBJ2-1 | TRBV4-1 | ASSHLRVNEQF
TRBJ2-7 | TRBV6-1 | ASSETGQYEQY
TRBJ2-6 | TRBV9 | ASSVGTYEANVLT
TRBJ2-1 | TRBV28 | ASRDSSSYNEQF
TRBJ2-1 | TRBV7-6 | ASSLESGLRREQF
TRBJ2-5 | TRBV14 | ASSQVRGPQETQY
TRBJ1-2 | TRBV24-1 | ATSDLTGGGRYT
TRBJ1-5 | TRBV30 | AWSAKLNQPQH
TRBJ1-2 | TRBV6-5 | ASSSAGEEVYGYT
TRBJ2-2 | TRBV4-1 | ASSPLVITGELF
TRBJ2-3 | TRBV6-2/TRBV6-3 | ASSFSKGGKIWNTDTQY
TRBJ2-1 | TRBV19 | ASSKEWAGTYNEQF
TRBJ2-2 | TRBV5-1 | ASSATVGDPTGELF
TRBJ1-1 | TRBV29-1 | SVGGQGYTEAF
TRBJ1-4 | TRBV19 | ASSPLRTVNEKLF
TRBJ1-2 | TRBV6-5 | ASSRTGESLGGYT
TRBJ1-1 | TRBV28 | ASSLSRDIYTEAF
TRBJ2-7 | TRBV2 | ASWTGWGYEQY
TRBJ2-7 | TRBV5-4 | ASSLRGLYEQY
TRBJ1-6 | TRBV11-1 | ASSGGTAGDSPLH
TRBJ1-2 | TRBV27 | ASSLSKDRVYGYT
TRBJ2-1 | TRBV21-1 | ASSKQTGYGNEQF